This T cell receptor (beta chain) is from a study of OX40 agonist ivuxolimab in advanced cancers. Study-level background: Prior therapy, whether anti-PD-1, anti-PD-L1 or anti-CTLA-4, was allowed, and roughly 40% had some.

Germline values: CDR1 DFQATT, CDR2 SNEGSKA (reference sequence). The CDR3 spans 10 residues. The assay was immunoSEQ multiplex PCR, and TCRdb's table has in-frame clones only and misses some. This table has some 42,000 clones, 85% to 90% appearing once. Sequencing used CD4+ or CD8+ T cells sorted from blood, obtained in a trial of the OX40 agonist ivuxolimab. The chain joins TRBV20-1 to TRBJ1-1; D gene uncertain. The TCR was taken from an adult with an advanced solid tumor such as melanoma, head and neck, liver or kidney cancer. CDR3 amino acids: CSPPDTEAFF. CDR3 nucleotide sequence: TGCTCACCACCCGACACTGAAGCTTTCTTT.